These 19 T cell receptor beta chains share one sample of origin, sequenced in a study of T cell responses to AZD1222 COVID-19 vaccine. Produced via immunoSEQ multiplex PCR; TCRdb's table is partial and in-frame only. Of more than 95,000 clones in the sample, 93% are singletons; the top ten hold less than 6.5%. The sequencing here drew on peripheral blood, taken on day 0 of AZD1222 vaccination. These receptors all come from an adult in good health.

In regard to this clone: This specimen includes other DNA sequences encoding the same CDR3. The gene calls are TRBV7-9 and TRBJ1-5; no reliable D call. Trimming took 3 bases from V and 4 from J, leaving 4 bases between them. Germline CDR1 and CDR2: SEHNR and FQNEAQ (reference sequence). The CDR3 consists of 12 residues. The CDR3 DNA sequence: TGTGCCAGCAGCTTGGGAAATCAGCCCCAGCATTTT. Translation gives CASSLGNQPQHF.

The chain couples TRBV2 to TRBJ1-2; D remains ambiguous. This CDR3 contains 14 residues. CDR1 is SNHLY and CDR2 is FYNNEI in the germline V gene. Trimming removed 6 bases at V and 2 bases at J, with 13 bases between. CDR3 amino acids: CASRRDQANYGYTF. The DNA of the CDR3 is TGTGCCAGCAGGAGGGATCAGGCAAACTATGGCTACACCTTC.

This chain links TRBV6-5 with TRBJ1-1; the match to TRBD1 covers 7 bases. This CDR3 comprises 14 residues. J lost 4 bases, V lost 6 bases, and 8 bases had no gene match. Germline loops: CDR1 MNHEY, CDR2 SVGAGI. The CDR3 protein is CASRDNRGGTEAFF. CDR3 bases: TGTGCCAGCAGAGATAACAGGGGTGGCACTGAAGCTTTCTTT.

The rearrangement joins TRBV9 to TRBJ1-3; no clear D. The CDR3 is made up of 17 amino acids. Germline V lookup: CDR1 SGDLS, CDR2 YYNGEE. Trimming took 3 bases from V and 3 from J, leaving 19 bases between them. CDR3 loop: CASSAVGGLRSGNTIYF. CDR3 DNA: TGTGCCAGCAGCGCCGTGGGTGGGCTTCGAAGTGGAAACACCATATATTTT.

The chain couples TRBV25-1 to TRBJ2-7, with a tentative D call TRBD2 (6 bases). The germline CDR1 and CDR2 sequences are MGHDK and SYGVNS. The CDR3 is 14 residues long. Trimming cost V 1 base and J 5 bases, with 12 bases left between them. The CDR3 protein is CASSEFAGSDEQYF. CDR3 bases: TGTGCCAGCAGTGAATTTGCGGGATCCGACGAGCAGTACTTC.

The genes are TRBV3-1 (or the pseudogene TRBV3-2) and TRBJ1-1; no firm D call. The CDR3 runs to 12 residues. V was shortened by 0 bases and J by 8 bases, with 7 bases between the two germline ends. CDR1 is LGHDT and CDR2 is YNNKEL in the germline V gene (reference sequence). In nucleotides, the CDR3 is TGTGCCAGCAGCCAAGAGCCAGGAGAAGCTTTCTTT. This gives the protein CASSQEPGEAFF.

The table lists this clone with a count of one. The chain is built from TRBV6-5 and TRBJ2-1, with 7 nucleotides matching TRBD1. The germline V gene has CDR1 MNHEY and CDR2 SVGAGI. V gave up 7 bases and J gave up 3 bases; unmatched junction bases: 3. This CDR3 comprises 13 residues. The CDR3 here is CASTRQGYNEQFF. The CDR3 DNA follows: TGTGCCAGCACGAGACAGGGCTACAATGAGCAGTTCTTC.

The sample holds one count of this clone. CDR3 coding DNA: TGCGCCAGCAGTGAGTCGAGGGCAGGCACAGATACGCAGTATTTT. Translating gives CASSESRAGTDTQYF. The chain is built from TRBV10-1 and TRBJ2-3; D is possibly TRBD2 (5 bases). Germline values: CDR1 WNHNN, CDR2 SYGVQD (reference sequence). V lost 0 bases to trimming and J lost 1 base, with 8 bases between them. The CDR3 spans 15 residues.

In DNA form, the CDR3 reads TGTGCCAGCAGTTACGCGGGAGGGGGCACCGGGGAGCTGTTTTTT. This sequence encodes CASSYAGGGTGELFF. The chain uses TRBV6-6 and TRBJ2-2, with 9 bases aligning to TRBD2. The CDR3 is made up of 15 amino acids. In germline, CDR1 is MNHNY, CDR2 SVGAGI (reference sequence). The V and J ends lost 2 bases and 4 bases, in that order; junction bases with no gene match: 2.

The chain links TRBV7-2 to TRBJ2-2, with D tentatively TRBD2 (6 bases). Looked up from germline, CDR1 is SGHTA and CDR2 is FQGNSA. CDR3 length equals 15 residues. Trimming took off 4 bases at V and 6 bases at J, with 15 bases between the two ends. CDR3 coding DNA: TGTGCCAGCAGCTGGGGGGAGATTAGCGCCGGGGAGCTGTTTTTT. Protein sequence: CASSWGEISAGELFF.

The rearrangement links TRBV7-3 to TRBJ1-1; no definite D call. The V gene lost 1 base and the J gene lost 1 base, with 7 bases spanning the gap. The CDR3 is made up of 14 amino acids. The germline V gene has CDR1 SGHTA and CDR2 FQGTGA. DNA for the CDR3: TGTGCCAGCAGCTTAAATGGCAGGAACACTGAAGCTTTCTTT. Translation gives CASSLNGRNTEAFF.

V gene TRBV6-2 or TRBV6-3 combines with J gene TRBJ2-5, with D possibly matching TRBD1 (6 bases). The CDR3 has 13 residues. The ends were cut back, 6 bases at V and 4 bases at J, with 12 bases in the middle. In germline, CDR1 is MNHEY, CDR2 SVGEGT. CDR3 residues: CASSSTGPETQYF. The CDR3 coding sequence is TGTGCCAGCAGCTCGACAGGACCAGAGACCCAGTACTTC.

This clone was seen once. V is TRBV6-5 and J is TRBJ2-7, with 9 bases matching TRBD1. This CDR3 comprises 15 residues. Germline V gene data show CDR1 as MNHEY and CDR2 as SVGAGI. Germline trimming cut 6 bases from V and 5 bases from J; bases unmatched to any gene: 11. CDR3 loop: CASSPGTGSLHEQYF. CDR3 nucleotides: TGTGCCAGCAGCCCAGGGACAGGGAGTCTCCACGAGCAGTACTTC.

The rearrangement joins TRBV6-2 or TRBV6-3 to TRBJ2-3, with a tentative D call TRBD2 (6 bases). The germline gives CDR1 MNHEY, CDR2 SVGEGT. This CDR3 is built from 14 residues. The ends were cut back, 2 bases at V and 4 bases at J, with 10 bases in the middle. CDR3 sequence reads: CASSYGGSADTQYF. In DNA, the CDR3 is TGTGCCAGCAGTTACGGGGGGAGCGCAGATACGCAGTATTTT.

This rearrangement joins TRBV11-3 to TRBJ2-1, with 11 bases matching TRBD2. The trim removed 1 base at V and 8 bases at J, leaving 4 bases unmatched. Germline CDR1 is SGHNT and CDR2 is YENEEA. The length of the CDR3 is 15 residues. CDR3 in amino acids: CASSLGTSGWDEQFF. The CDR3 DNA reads TGTGCCAGCAGCTTAGGGACTAGCGGGTGGGATGAGCAGTTCTTC. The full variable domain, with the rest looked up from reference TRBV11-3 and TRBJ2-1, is EAGVVQSPRYKIIEKKQPVAFWCNPISGHNTLYWYLQNLGQGPELLIRYENEEAVDDSQLPKDRFSAERLKGVDSTLKIQPAELGDSAVYLCASSLGTSGWDEQFFGPGTRLTVL.

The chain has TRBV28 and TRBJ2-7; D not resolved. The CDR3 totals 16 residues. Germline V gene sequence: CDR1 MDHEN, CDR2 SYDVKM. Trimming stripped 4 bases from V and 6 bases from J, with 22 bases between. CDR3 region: CASSSPSGSMSPEQYF. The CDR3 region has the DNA TGTGCCAGCAGTTCGCCTTCAGGTTCTATGTCCCCCGAGCAGTACTTC.

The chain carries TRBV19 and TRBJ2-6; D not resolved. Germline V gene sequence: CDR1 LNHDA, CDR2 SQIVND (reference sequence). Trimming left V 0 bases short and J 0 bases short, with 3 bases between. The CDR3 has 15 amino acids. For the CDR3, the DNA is TGTGCCAGTAGTATAGACCTCTCTGGGGCCAACGTCCTGACTTTC. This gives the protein CASSIDLSGANVLTF.

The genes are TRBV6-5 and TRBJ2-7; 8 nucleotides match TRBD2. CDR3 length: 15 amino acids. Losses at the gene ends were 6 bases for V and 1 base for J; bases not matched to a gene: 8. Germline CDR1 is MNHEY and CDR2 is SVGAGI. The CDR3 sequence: CASSALSGGSYEQYF. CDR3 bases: TGTGCCAGCAGCGCCCTGAGCGGGGGATCCTACGAGCAGTACTTC.

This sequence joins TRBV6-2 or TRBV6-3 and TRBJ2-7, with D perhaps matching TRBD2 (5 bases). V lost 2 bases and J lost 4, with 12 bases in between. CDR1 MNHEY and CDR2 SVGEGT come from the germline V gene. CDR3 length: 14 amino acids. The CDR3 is CASSYKLATYEQYF. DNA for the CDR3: TGTGCCAGCAGTTACAAGCTAGCTACATACGAGCAGTACTTC.